A selection of T cell receptor beta chains follows, all from one sample in a study of blood T cell repertoires in COVID-19. Here immunoSEQ multiplex PCR was the method, and the copy in TCRdb shows in-frame clones only, minus some. The sample includes 130,000 to 150,000 clones, approximately 80% of them seen just once. Input material: peripheral blood. All receptors derive from a woman aged 45-65 years with acute or convalescent COVID-19. Both conserved end residues are part of each CDR3. The D gene is left open where the match is weak. Clone size is stated in some rows and not others, as once, few, many or a class when expanded.

d_call	v_call	j_call	clone_size	cdr3_aa	cdr3_nt
TRBD1	TRBV30	TRBJ1-4	NA	CAWKQGGLKLFF	TGTGCCTGGAAACAGGGGGGGTTAAAACTGTTTTTT
NA	TRBV7-6	TRBJ2-7	NA	CASSLEGLTGYEQYF	TGTGCCAGCAGCTTAGAGGGCCTAACAGGGTACGAGCAGTACTTC
NA	TRBV19	TRBJ2-7	NA	CASSTLGVGYEQYF	TGTGCCAGTAGTACCCTCGGGGTGGGCTACGAGCAGTACTTC
NA	TRBV6-6	TRBJ1-1	NA	CASSPYRAEAFF	TGTGCCAGCAGTCCCTACAGGGCCGAAGCTTTCTTT
TRBD2	TRBV4-3	TRBJ2-1	NA	CASSRYSGGANEQFF	TGCGCCAGCAGCCGCTATAGCGGGGGGGCAAATGAGCAGTTCTTC
TRBD1	TRBV7-9	TRBJ1-1	NA	CASSINRGEAFF	TGTGCCAGCAGCATTAACAGGGGAGAAGCTTTCTTT
NA	TRBV10-3	TRBJ1-1	few	CATQDRNTEAFF	TGTGCCACCCAAGACAGGAACACTGAAGCTTTCTTT
NA	TRBV9	TRBJ1-5	once	CARLWGLNQPQHF	TGTGCCAGATTATGGGGCCTCAATCAGCCCCAGCATTTT
NA	TRBV6-2/TRBV6-3	TRBJ2-7	NA	CASSYSERVGSPYEQYF	TGTGCCAGCAGTTACTCGGAAAGGGTAGGGAGTCCCTACGAGCAGTACTTC
TRBD1	TRBV2	TRBJ1-3	NA	CARSTGDSGNTIYF	TGTGCCAGATCTACAGGGGACTCTGGAAACACCATATATTTT
TRBD1	TRBV28	TRBJ2-4	NA	CASLRPDRGIYYF	TGTGCCAGTTTACGCCCGGACAGGGGTATTTATTACTTC
NA	TRBV6-6	TRBJ1-3	NA	CASIRSGSSGNTIYF	TGTGCCAGCATTCGGTCGGGGAGCTCTGGAAACACCATATATTTT
TRBD1	TRBV18	TRBJ1-5	NA	CASSPTMGQGGQPQHF	TGTGCCAGCTCACCGACAATGGGACAGGGCGGACAGCCCCAGCATTTT
TRBD2	TRBV9	TRBJ2-1	NA	CASSPGLAGNSEQFF	TGTGCCAGCAGCCCGGGACTAGCGGGGAATAGTGAGCAGTTCTTC
TRBD1	TRBV18	TRBJ1-1	NA	CASSPTGEPNTEAFF	TGTGCCAGCTCACCGACAGGGGAGCCGAACACTGAAGCTTTCTTT
TRBD2	TRBV9	TRBJ2-4	NA	CASSQGSGGADIQYF	TGTGCCAGCAGCCAGGGGAGCGGGGGGGCCGACATTCAGTACTTC
TRBD1	TRBV7-3	TRBJ1-1	once	CASSLDRGLSTEAFF	TGTGCCAGCAGCTTAGACAGGGGGCTTTCCACTGAAGCTTTCTTT
TRBD1	TRBV7-6	TRBJ2-5	NA	CASSLGGTGVLETQYF	TGTGCCAGCAGCTTAGGGGGGACAGGGGTTTTGGAGACCCAGTACTTC
NA	TRBV6-5	TRBJ1-5	NA	CATGQSSQPQHF	TGTGCCACCGGACAGAGTTCTCAGCCCCAGCATTTT
NA	TRBV28	TRBJ2-5	NA	CASSPGGTERETQYF	TGTGCCAGCAGCCCAGGAGGTACGGAGAGAGAGACCCAGTACTTC
NA	TRBV29-1	TRBJ1-2	NA	CSVEVIAGEGGYTF	TGCAGCGTTGAAGTCATCGCAGGGGAAGGGGGCTACACCTTC
NA	TRBV7-9	TRBJ1-6	NA	CASRPGNSPLHF	TGTGCCAGTAGGCCAGGGAATTCACCCCTCCACTTT
NA	TRBV19	TRBJ1-2	few	CASTLDSQLGGYTF	TGTGCCAGTACCTTGGACAGTCAACTGGGGGGCTACACCTTC
NA	TRBV12-3/TRBV12-4	TRBJ1-1	NA	CASSSGTFGEAFF	TGTGCCAGCAGTTCCGGGACTTTTGGCGAAGCTTTCTTT
NA	TRBV25-1	TRBJ1-6	NA	CASAGGGLGPLHF	TGTGCCAGCGCCGGCGGAGGGTTGGGACCCCTCCACTTT
NA	TRBV16	TRBJ1-6	NA	CASSLLGGGNSPLHF	TGTGCCAGCAGCCTCTTGGGGGGGGGAAATTCACCCCTCCACTTT